The 11 T cell receptor beta chains given below trace back to one sample, sequenced in a study of T cells in Graves' hyperthyroidism and ophthalmopathy. Amplified TCR beta CDR3 regions derived from RNA transcripts. The study used the HTBI primer set for a first-round RT-PCR of the TCR CDR3. MiXCR was run by TCRdb on the multiplex PCR reads, yielding one entry per CDR3 protein. The sample gives 300,000 to 400,000 distinct CDR3 sequences, more than 11% of which show up once; 9.5% to 12% is in the top ten. Sequencing was carried out using blood. The receptor set was obtained from a woman between 55 and 75 years old with Graves' hyperthyroidism.

This clonotype was found many times. The chain is built from TRBV30 and TRBJ2-1; no clear D gene. The V and J ends lost 0 bases and 10 bases respectively, with 13 bases between them. The CDR3 has 13 amino acids. The germline gives CDR1 GTSNPN, CDR2 SVGIG (reference sequence). CDR3 loop: CAWSVTDRAEQFF. DNA for the CDR3: TGTGCCTGGAGTGTAACGGATAGGGCCGAGCAGTTCTTC.

This clonotype was counted ten times or more. The gene calls are TRBV6-1 and TRBJ1-4, with D possibly being TRBD1 (6 bases). Germline CDR1 and CDR2: MNHNS and SASEGT. V lost 9 bases and J 7 bases, leaving 21 bases between the germline ends. CDR3 length equals 15 residues. Here the CDR3 DNA reads TGTGCCAGTACCCTCCCACAAGGGGGATCTGAAAAACTGTTTTTT. It yields the protein CASTLPQGGSEKLFF.

In this sample, this clonotype turned up many times. The genes are TRBV20-1 and TRBJ2-1; 11 bases align to TRBD2. J was trimmed by 9 bases and V by 6 bases; bases with no gene match: 10. Germline V CDR1 and CDR2: DFQATT, SNEGSKA (reference sequence). The CDR3 length is 14 residues. CDR3 bases: TGCAGTGCCGCCGGGACTAGCGGAGCGGGTGAGCAGTTCTTC. Protein product: CSAAGTSGAGEQFF.

This clonotype was detected ten times or more. The chain joins TRBV5-1 to TRBJ2-7, with TRBD1 identical over 11 bases. Trimming cost V 4 bases and J 3 bases; bases outside gene matches: 3. The CDR3 spans 14 residues. Germline CDR1 SGHRS, CDR2 YFSETQ. CDR3: CASSVGQGVYEQYF. CDR3 in DNA: TGCGCCAGCAGCGTGGGACAGGGGGTCTACGAGCAGTACTTC.

This clonotype was recorded at least ten times. The chain joins TRBV28 to TRBJ2-1; D perhaps matches TRBD2 (5 bases). V lost 3 bases and J lost 1, with 16 bases in between. Per the germline V gene, CDR1 is MDHEN and CDR2 is SYDVKM. The CDR3 has 17 residues. CDR3 amino acids: CASSFPSPGLSYNEQFF. CDR3 DNA sequence: TGTGCCAGCAGTTTTCCATCCCCGGGATTGTCCTACAATGAGCAGTTCTTC.

This clonotype showed up many times. The chain joins TRBV30 to TRBJ1-2, with a possible D match to TRBD1 (5 bases). The V end lost 0 bases, the J end lost 13 bases, and 12 bases lay between the germline ends. The length of the CDR3 is 11 residues. From germline, CDR1 is GTSNPN and CDR2 SVGIG (reference sequence). The CDR3 DNA is TGTGCCTGGAGTGTACGTGGGGGGTGCACCTTC. Amino acids: CAWSVRGGCTF.

This clonotype was seen repeatedly, ten times or more. The chain joins TRBV5-4 to TRBJ1-1; D unresolved. The CDR3 spans 14 residues. Trimming removed 4 bases from V and 1 base from J, with 11 bases in between. The germline V gene has CDR1 SGHNT and CDR2 YYREEE (reference sequence). The CDR3 sequence is CASSKIDKNTEAFF. CDR3 coding DNA: TGTGCCAGCAGCAAAATCGACAAGAACACTGAAGCTTTCTTT.

This clonotype was found a few times. The chain links TRBV6-1 to TRBJ2-3; no reliable D call. The CDR3 is made up of 14 amino acids. The V end lost 1 base, the J end lost 2 bases, and 7 bases lay between the germline ends. CDR1 and CDR2 (germline): MNHNS, SASEGT. The CDR3 DNA follows: TGTGCCAGCAGTGAAGGTGGGAACACAGATACGCAGTATTTT. This translates into CASSEGGNTDTQYF.

This clonotype was counted many times. V gene TRBV18 combines with J gene TRBJ2-5; TRBD1 aligns across 7 bases. CDR1 is KGHSH and CDR2 is LQKENI in the germline V gene. There are 15 residues in the CDR3. V lost 0 bases and J lost 4; bases outside the gene matches: 5. The CDR3, as DNA: TGTGCCAGCTCACCACCGAACAGGGGATCAGAGACCCAGTACTTC. Encoded protein: CASSPPNRGSETQYF.

This chain connects TRBV29-1 to TRBJ2-5; D is unclear. CDR1 and CDR2 from the germline V gene are SQVTM and ANQGSEA. The CDR3 is 13 residues long. The ends were cut back, 4 bases at V and 1 base at J, with 10 bases in the middle. Written as DNA, the CDR3 is TGCAGCGTTGCCATGGAAGCCCAAGAGACCCAGTACTTC. This sequence encodes CSVAMEAQETQYF.

This clonotype was recorded at least ten times. V and J are TRBV12-5 and TRBJ1-2; a possible D gene is TRBD1 (6 bases). CDR1 and CDR2 from the germline V gene are LGHNT and FRNRAP. V was cut by 0 bases and J by 2 bases, with 13 bases left in between. The CDR3 runs 16 residues. CDR3 DNA sequence: TGTGCTAGTGGTTTGGTAGCAGGACAGATCAACTATGGCTACACCTTC. As protein: CASGLVAGQINYGYTF.